Following are 26 T cell receptor beta chains from one sample sequenced in a study of blood T cell repertoires in COVID-19 (TCRdb year 2020). Preparation of the library involved the immunoSEQ multiplex PCR assay. Here the immuneACCESS table is served through TCRdb, limited to in-frame sequences with V and J called. Missing clones are a known gap in these copies; in checked studies unresolved V genes cover under half, and the rest lacks a known reason. In this sample the table shows tens of thousands of clones, over 75% of which occur a single time. Approximately 13% of the sample rests with the top ten. Sequences were obtained from peripheral blood. The receptors were gathered from a human donor in a cohort sampled during active COVID-19.

V is TRBV4-2 and J is TRBJ2-2; 9 nucleotides line up with TRBD2. CDR3 length: 16 residues. Germline values: CDR1 LGHNA, CDR2 YNFKEQ. V was clipped by 1 base and J by 5 bases; unmatched bases: 5. The CDR3 region is CASSQGQTSGTGELFF. The CDR3 coding sequence is TGTGCCAGCAGCCAAGGACAAACTAGCGGGACCGGGGAGCTGTTTTTT.

This sequence joins TRBV11-2 and TRBJ2-4; possibly TRBD1 for D (6 bases). The CDR3 contains 15 residues. CDR1 SGHAT and CDR2 FQNNGV come from the germline V gene. V was trimmed by 5 bases and J by 8 bases, leaving 19 bases between them. CDR3 protein: CASSRTTGSRDIQYF. The CDR3 nucleotides read TGTGCCAGCAGCCGTACCACAGGGAGTCGGGACATTCAGTACTTC.

The chain is built from TRBV5-1 and TRBJ2-3; 10 bases match TRBD2. V shed 6 bases, J shed 1 base, and the junction held 5 bases outside the gene matches. The CDR3 is made up of 15 amino acids. Per the germline V gene, CDR1 is SGHRS and CDR2 is YFSETQ. CDR3 DNA sequence: TGCGCCAGCACCCCCGGGACTAGCGGCACAGATACGCAGTATTTT. Protein sequence: CASTPGTSGTDTQYF.

This clone showed up just once. The chain is built from TRBV12-3 or TRBV12-4 and TRBJ1-2; 10 positions match TRBD1. The CDR3 covers 13 residues. Trimming cost V 5 bases and J 8 bases; bases outside gene matches: 5. CDR3 loop: CASSGTGVGGYTF. Written as DNA, the CDR3 is TGTGCCAGCAGTGGGACAGGGGTGGGGGGCTACACCTTC.

This clone has only a few counts. V gene TRBV19 combines with J gene TRBJ1-3; 8 bases fit TRBD1. The CDR3 covers 15 residues. Per the germline V gene, CDR1 is LNHDA and CDR2 is SQIVND (reference sequence). The J segment lost 4 bases and the V segment lost 4 bases, leaving 6 bases of the junction unmatched. The CDR3 protein is CASSKSGGAGNTIYF. The CDR3 coding sequence is TGTGCCAGTAGTAAATCAGGGGGCGCCGGAAACACCATATATTTT.

The genes are TRBV5-4 and TRBJ2-2; 11 positions agree with TRBD2. Germline CDR1 SGHNT, CDR2 YYREEE (reference sequence). J gave up 6 bases and V 6 bases, and 7 bases lay outside the gene matches. The CDR3 spans 15 residues. This CDR3 is CASTQGGLAAGELFF. The CDR3 DNA reads TGTGCCAGCACACAGGGGGGACTAGCGGCCGGGGAGCTGTTTTTT.

The chain uses TRBV6-6 and TRBJ2-7; 8 nucleotides line up with TRBD1. J lost 6 bases, V lost 6 bases, and 7 bases had no gene match. CDR3 size: 13 residues. Looked up from germline, CDR1 is MNHNY and CDR2 is SVGAGI (reference sequence). The chain's CDR3 is CASRGTGGFEQYF. DNA for the CDR3: TGTGCCAGCAGAGGAACAGGGGGGTTCGAGCAGTACTTC.

V and J are TRBV7-2 and TRBJ2-1, with 9 bases identical to TRBD2. V lost 4 bases, J lost 8 bases, and 12 bases stayed unmatched. There are 16 residues in the CDR3. Germline assignment: CDR1 SGHTA and CDR2 FQGNSA. The CDR3 loop reads CASSSRGHAGGDEQFF. The CDR3 DNA sequence: TGTGCCAGCAGCTCCCGCGGTCACGCGGGAGGGGATGAGCAGTTCTTC.

V gene TRBV18 combines with J gene TRBJ1-2; TRBD1 matches 10 bases. V lost 4 bases to trimming and J lost 0 bases; unmatched junction nucleotides: 2. This CDR3 has 15 amino acids. CDR1 is KGHSH, CDR2 LQKENI, per germline. The CDR3 spells CASSRQGATNYGYTF. As DNA, the CDR3 is TGTGCCAGCTCACGACAGGGGGCCACTAACTATGGCTACACCTTC.

The V gene is TRBV4-3, the J gene TRBJ2-2, with a weak D call TRBD2 (6 bases). The V end lost 2 bases, the J end lost 6 bases, and 16 bases lay between the germline ends. Germline V CDR1 and CDR2: LGHNA, YSLEER. This CDR3 spans 16 amino acids. In DNA form, the CDR3 reads TGCGCCAGCAGCCAATTTTTTTCCGGGAGATCCGGGGAGCTGTTTTTT. Its translation is CASSQFFSGRSGELFF.

This chain uses TRBV7-9 with TRBJ2-3; D gene unclear. Deletions cut 1 base from V and 2 bases from J, with 19 bases between. The CDR3 runs 18 residues. Per germline, CDR1 SEHNR and CDR2 FQNEAQ (reference sequence). The CDR3 reads CASSLGAQGARFTDTQYF. As DNA, the CDR3 is TGTGCCAGCAGCTTAGGGGCCCAAGGCGCTCGTTTCACAGATACGCAGTATTTT.

The J gene is TRBJ2-6, the V gene TRBV5-1; 9 bases match TRBD1. The CDR3 runs 17 residues. Losses at the gene ends were 4 bases for V and 0 bases for J; bases not matched to a gene: 5. Germline-derived CDR1 and CDR2 are SGHRS and YFSETQ. In DNA form, the CDR3 reads TGCGCCAGCAGCACGGGACAGGGCAGCTCTGGGGCCAACGTCCTGACTTTC. This sequence encodes CASSTGQGSSGANVLTF. The whole variable domain, filled in from reference TRBV5-1 and TRBJ2-6, reads KAGVTQTPRYLIKTRGQQVTLSCSPISGHRSVSWYQQTPGQGLQFLFEYFSETQRNKGNFPGRFSGRQFSNSRSEMNVSTLELGDSALYLCASSTGQGSSGANVLTFGAGSRLTVL.

This chain's CDR3 is CASSYRGQGILGNQPQHF. The CDR3 DNA is TGTGCCAGCAGTTACCGAGGACAGGGTATTCTTGGAAATCAGCCCCAGCATTTT. The J gene is TRBJ1-5, the V gene TRBV6-2 or TRBV6-3; 8 nucleotides agree with TRBD1. Trimming took 2 bases from V and 4 from J; bases not matched to a gene: 13. The CDR3 is 18 amino acids. Germline-derived CDR1 and CDR2 are MNHEY and SVGEGT.

CDR3 amino acids: CSVEDPGYYGYTF. In DNA, the CDR3 is TGCAGCGTTGAAGATCCGGGGTACTATGGCTACACCTTC. The chain employs TRBV29-1 and TRBJ1-2; unclear D gene. V lost 0 bases, J lost 3 bases, and 8 bases lay in between. This CDR3 has 13 amino acids. CDR1 and CDR2 (germline): SQVTM, ANQGSEA.

V is TRBV30 and J is TRBJ1-1, with 7 bases matching TRBD1. CDR3 length: 14 residues. The trim removed 4 bases at V and 0 bases at J, leaving 5 bases unmatched. Germline-derived CDR1 and CDR2 are GTSNPN and SVGIG (reference sequence). Written as DNA, the CDR3 is TGTGCCTGGAAGGGACAGTTAATGAACACTGAAGCTTTCTTT. It specifies CAWKGQLMNTEAFF.

The CDR3 nucleotides are TGCGCCAGCAGCGTGCAACAGGTCCCATTCTACGAGCAGTACTTC. Translation gives CASSVQQVPFYEQYF. This chain joins TRBV4-1 and TRBJ2-7, with D possibly TRBD1 on 5 matching bases. This CDR3 has 15 amino acids. Germline CDR1 and CDR2: MGHRA and YSYEKL. Trimming cost V 5 bases and J 3 bases, with 17 bases left between them.

The J gene is TRBJ1-1, the V gene TRBV28; D is ambiguous. CDR1 is MDHEN, CDR2 SYDVKM, per germline. The V and J ends lost 9 bases and 8 bases respectively, with 10 bases between them. The CDR3 spans 10 residues. In DNA, the CDR3 is TGTGCCAGTTCGGTACAGGAAGCTTTCTTT. Translation gives CASSVQEAFF.

The genes are TRBV4-1 and TRBJ2-7, with D possibly TRBD1 on 5 matching bases. Deletions cut 1 base from V and 9 bases from J, with 19 bases between. Germline V lookup: CDR1 MGHRA, CDR2 YSYEKL. CDR3 length equals 15 residues. Here the CDR3 reads CASSQVRIPPQGQYF. CDR3 nucleotides: TGCGCCAGCAGCCAAGTTCGCATCCCCCCCCAGGGGCAGTACTTC.

CDR3 residues: CASSLGSGGGLGSYNEQFF. CDR3 DNA sequence: TGTGCCAGCAGCTTGGGTAGCGGGGGGGGCTTGGGCTCCTACAATGAGCAGTTCTTC. The J gene is TRBJ2-1, the V gene TRBV5-4; 11 bases line up with TRBD2. This CDR3 contains 19 residues. Germline CDR1 reads SGHNT; CDR2 reads YYREEE (reference sequence). V shed 0 bases, J shed 0 bases, and the junction held 8 bases outside the gene matches.

The V and J genes are TRBV2 and TRBJ2-3; 12 bases align to TRBD2. The J segment lost 1 base and the V segment lost 4 bases, leaving 3 bases of the junction unmatched. Germline V gene sequence: CDR1 SNHLY, CDR2 FYNNEI. The CDR3 length is 16 residues. The CDR3 nucleotides are TGTGCCAGCAGTGCCCGGACTAGCGGGGGCACAGATACGCAGTATTTT. Amino acid sequence: CASSARTSGGTDTQYF.

CDR3 nucleotide sequence: TGTGCCAGCAGTGAACCTCGGACAGGCCCGAACACCGGGGAGCTGTTTTTT. This gives the protein CASSEPRTGPNTGELFF. The chain has TRBV25-1 and TRBJ2-2; 7 bases agree with TRBD1. This CDR3 comprises 17 residues. V trimming: 2 bases; J trimming: 0 bases; junction bases outside the gene matches: 6. Germline V gene sequence: CDR1 MGHDK, CDR2 SYGVNS.

The rearrangement joins TRBV7-8 to TRBJ2-7; a weak D match, TRBD1 (6 bases). Trimming removed 5 bases at V and 2 bases at J, with 13 bases between. The CDR3 length is 14 residues. Germline V gene sequence: CDR1 SGHVS, CDR2 FQNEAQ. The CDR3 DNA sequence: TGTGCCAGCAGCCGAGATACAGGGACCTACGAGCAGTACTTC. Its protein is CASSRDTGTYEQYF.

The chain recombines TRBV6-2 or TRBV6-3 with TRBJ1-2; TRBD1 matches at 7 bases. V gave up 6 bases and J gave up 5 bases; unmatched junction bases: 9. The germline V gene encodes CDR1 MNHEY and CDR2 SVGEGT. This CDR3 is 14 amino acids long. The CDR3 reads CASSRQGVSYGYTF. CDR3 in DNA: TGTGCCAGCAGCCGACAGGGAGTAAGTTATGGCTACACCTTC.

V is TRBV29-1 and J is TRBJ2-7; tentatively, D is TRBD1 (6 bases). Germline V lookup: CDR1 SQVTM, CDR2 ANQGSEA. This CDR3 has 15 residues. V lost 4 bases and J lost 2, with 18 bases in between. CDR3 in DNA: TGCAGCGTTGTTGCCCTTGGACAGATTACCTACGAGCAGTACTTC. Translation gives CSVVALGQITYEQYF.

The chain joins TRBV21-1 to TRBJ1-5. TRBV21-1 has pseudogene status. The CDR3 has 16 amino acids. CDR3 sequence reads: CASSKGAGRSNQPQHF. The CDR3, as DNA: TGTGCCAGCAGCAAAGGGGCAGGGAGGAGCAATCAGCCCCAGCATTTT.

The V and J genes are TRBV9 and TRBJ2-2; D is possibly TRBD2 (5 bases). The CDR3 contains 14 residues. Germline V gene sequence: CDR1 SGDLS, CDR2 YYNGEE. Trimming left V 8 bases short and J 4 bases short, with 15 bases between. CDR3 DNA: TGTGCCAGTCGGAAGGAGGTAGGCACCGGGGAGCTGTTTTTT. Protein sequence: CASRKEVGTGELFF.